This TCR beta chain comes out of a study of blood T cell repertoires in COVID-19. As for the study in general: Samples of COVID-19 (acute and convalescent) were obtained from the United States, Italy and Spain. PBMCs, B-cell-depleted T cells, or T cells were the source of the cDNA or gDNA that made up the material.

The ends were cut back, 4 bases at V and 0 bases at J, with 18 bases in the middle. From germline, CDR1 is LGHDT and CDR2 YNNKEL (reference sequence). The CDR3 length is 17 residues. Per the study methods: Researchers report that nucleated cell counts were estimated from reference gene primer amplification. The table came from immunoSEQ multiplex PCR; TCRdb's copy has only in-frame clones and leaves some out. The V and J calls and clone size are taken from that table; D and trimming were inferred from the DNA. The table records some 70,000 clones, 85% to 90% of them present only once. Specimen: peripheral blood. V gene TRBV3-1 (or the pseudogene TRBV3-2) combines with J gene TRBJ2-5, with D possibly TRBD1 on 5 matching bases. The sequence derives from a woman older than 75 with active COVID-19. CDR3 sequence (DNA): TGTGCCAGCAGCCGTTCTCGACCGGGCAGGGACCAAGAGACCCAGTACTTC. This translates into CASSRSRPGRDQETQYF.